The clone carrying this T cell receptor (beta chain) was observed once. What it binds is unknown. From the 5' RACE reads, TCRdb called clonotypes with MiXCR, one entry per CDR3 protein. The sample yields 150,000 to 200,000 distinct CDR3 sequences, roughly a fifth seen once. These data are taken from a study of T-cell memory formation after mild COVID-19. Overall study results and limits: Pre-infection memory carried some responding clones, suggesting that cross-reactive memory joined. CD4/CD8 balance held among clones contracting day 15 to 85, and later expanders leaned CD4+.

The CDR3 sequence is 14 residues long. CDR1 and CDR2 (germline): SGDLS, YYNGEE. Trimming took off 4 bases at V and 0 bases at J, with 8 bases between the two ends. The chain is built from TRBV9 and TRBJ1-5; unclear D gene. The sample comprised PBMCs or a T cell subset sorted from them (not recorded which). This clonotype was obtained from an adult woman who had mild COVID-19 (a few samples of this study predate the infection). Cell type and time point are not known. Here the CDR3 DNA reads TGTGCCAGCAGCCTATCTGATAGCAATCAGCCCCAGCATTTT. Residues: CASSLSDSNQPQHF.